A selection of T cell receptor beta chains follows, all from one sample in a study of blood T cells in healthy people across ages. Each CDR3 protein gets one entry after TCRdb re-called the 5' RACE reads with MiXCR. This sample has around 1.5 million distinct CDR3 sequences, with around 36% found just once. Input material: blood. The source is a woman aged 30 to 39 in good health. The CDR3 runs from the conserved cysteine through the conserved F or W. D genes are given only for firm matches. Clone size is given for some rows only: seen once, a few or many times, or a class if the clone is expanded.

clone size: .; V gene: TRBV7-9; D gene: TRBD1; J gene: TRBJ2-7; CDR3 protein: CASSPGQGGQYF; CDR3 DNA: TGTGCCAGCAGCCCTGGACAGGGTGGGCAGTACTTC
clone size: .; V gene: TRBV4-1; D gene: TRBD2; J gene: TRBJ2-3; CDR3 protein: CASSGLAGGAGTQYF; CDR3 DNA: TGCGCCAGCAGCGGTCTAGCGGGAGGGGCAGGTACGCAGTATTTT
clone size: .; V gene: TRBV12-3/TRBV12-4; D gene: .; J gene: TRBJ2-1; CDR3 protein: CASSFGAAEQFF; CDR3 DNA: TGTGCCAGCAGTTTCGGAGCTGCTGAGCAGTTCTTC
clone size: .; V gene: TRBV20-1; D gene: .; J gene: TRBJ2-3; CDR3 protein: CSALRAGSADTQYF; CDR3 DNA: TGCAGTGCCCTCCGGGCAGGGTCAGCAGATACGCAGTATTTT
clone size: .; V gene: TRBV5-1; D gene: TRBD2; J gene: TRBJ2-7; CDR3 protein: CASSGSTAGGSYEQYF; CDR3 DNA: TGCGCCAGCAGCGGGAGCACAGCGGGAGGGTCCTACGAGCAGTACTTC
clone size: few; V gene: TRBV12-3/TRBV12-4; D gene: .; J gene: TRBJ1-2; CDR3 protein: CASSFKGTGGYTF; CDR3 DNA: TGTGCCAGCAGTTTCAAAGGGACGGGGGGCTACACCTTC
clone size: few; V gene: TRBV5-1; D gene: TRBD2; J gene: TRBJ2-1; CDR3 protein: CASNLAGAYNEQFF; CDR3 DNA: TGCGCCTCGAATCTAGCGGGGGCCTACAATGAGCAGTTCTTC
clone size: .; V gene: TRBV29-1; D gene: .; J gene: TRBJ2-3; CDR3 protein: CSVEDPPAQKPPYTQYF; CDR3 DNA: TGCAGCGTTGAAGATCCCCCGGCCCAGAAGCCCCCTTATACGCAGTATTTT
clone size: .; V gene: TRBV2; D gene: .; J gene: TRBJ2-3; CDR3 protein: CASSEWASYTDTQYF; CDR3 DNA: TGTGCCAGCAGTGAATGGGCTTCCTACACAGATACGCAGTATTTT
clone size: many; V gene: TRBV29-1; D gene: .; J gene: TRBJ1-2; CDR3 protein: CSVGGREYGYTF; CDR3 DNA: TGCAGCGTTGGGGGCAGGGAGTATGGCTACACCTTC
clone size: many; V gene: TRBV20-1; D gene: .; J gene: TRBJ2-7; CDR3 protein: CSVAYEQYF; CDR3 DNA: TGCAGTGTTGCCTACGAGCAGTACTTC
clone size: many; V gene: TRBV4-1; D gene: .; J gene: TRBJ2-7; CDR3 protein: CASSQDRMTDYEQYF; CDR3 DNA: TGCGCCAGCAGCCAAGATCGTATGACAGACTACGAGCAGTACTTC
clone size: many; V gene: TRBV29-1; D gene: .; J gene: TRBJ2-7; CDR3 protein: CSVVRENYEQYF; CDR3 DNA: TGCAGCGTTGTCAGGGAGAACTACGAGCAGTACTTC
clone size: .; V gene: TRBV5-1; D gene: TRBD1; J gene: TRBJ1-1; CDR3 protein: CASSYTPPGQRLEAFF; CDR3 DNA: TGCGCCAGCAGCTATACACCACCGGGACAGCGACTTGAAGCTTTCTTT
clone size: few; V gene: TRBV6-1; D gene: TRBD1; J gene: TRBJ1-1; CDR3 protein: CAGSGTGGSGTEAFF; CDR3 DNA: TGTGCCGGATCCGGGACAGGGGGGTCGGGGACTGAAGCTTTCTTT
clone size: .; V gene: TRBV7-3; D gene: .; J gene: TRBJ2-3; CDR3 protein: CASSFTGRDGTDTQYF; CDR3 DNA: TGTGCCAGCAGCTTTACAGGGCGGGACGGCACAGATACGCAGTATTTT
clone size: .; V gene: TRBV20-1; D gene: TRBD2; J gene: TRBJ2-7; CDR3 protein: CSASMGTSGNYEQYF; CDR3 DNA: TGCAGTGCTAGTATGGGGACTAGCGGGAACTACGAGCAGTACTTC
clone size: .; V gene: TRBV3-1; D gene: .; J gene: TRBJ1-1; CDR3 protein: CASSQSNGLAFF; CDR3 DNA: TGTGCCAGCAGCCAGAGTAATGGGCTGGCTTTCTTT
clone size: .; V gene: TRBV30; D gene: TRBD1; J gene: TRBJ2-3; CDR3 protein: CAWSRQGTTDTQYF; CDR3 DNA: TGTGCCTGGAGCCGACAGGGCACCACAGATACGCAGTATTTT
clone size: .; V gene: TRBV12-3/TRBV12-4; D gene: TRBD2; J gene: TRBJ2-1; CDR3 protein: CASSLRTSGEYNEQFF; CDR3 DNA: TGTGCCAGCAGTTTAAGGACTAGCGGAGAATACAATGAGCAGTTCTTC
clone size: few; V gene: TRBV14; D gene: TRBD1; J gene: TRBJ1-5; CDR3 protein: CASSWRDRLHNQPQHF; CDR3 DNA: TGTGCCAGCAGCTGGAGGGACAGGCTACACAATCAGCCCCAGCATTTT
clone size: .; V gene: TRBV11-2; D gene: .; J gene: TRBJ2-1; CDR3 protein: CASSQRRTFFNEQFF; CDR3 DNA: TGTGCCAGCAGCCAACGACGGACTTTCTTCAATGAGCAGTTCTTC
clone size: few; V gene: TRBV29-1; D gene: TRBD2; J gene: TRBJ2-2; CDR3 protein: CSVGGGRNTGELFF; CDR3 DNA: TGCAGCGTTGGCGGGGGACGGAACACCGGGGAGCTGTTTTTT
clone size: .; V gene: TRBV20-1; D gene: .; J gene: TRBJ1-6; CDR3 protein: CSARDGPGGSPLHF; CDR3 DNA: TGCAGTGCTAGAGATGGGCCGGGGGGTTCACCCCTCCACTTT
clone size: .; V gene: TRBV5-1; D gene: .; J gene: TRBJ2-2; CDR3 protein: CASSLPGTRHTGELFF; CDR3 DNA: TGCGCCAGCAGCTTGCCGGGAACTAGACACACCGGGGAGCTGTTTTTT
clone size: few; V gene: TRBV20-1; D gene: .; J gene: TRBJ2-3; CDR3 protein: CSASVPDTQYF; CDR3 DNA: TGCAGTGCTAGTGTCCCAGATACGCAGTATTTT
clone size: .; V gene: TRBV20-1; D gene: .; J gene: TRBJ1-1; CDR3 protein: CSAREGGPGNTEAFF; CDR3 DNA: TGCAGTGCTAGAGAAGGGGGGCCGGGGAATACTGAAGCTTTCTTT
clone size: .; V gene: TRBV7-9; D gene: .; J gene: TRBJ1-1; CDR3 protein: CASSEFRGGDTEAFF; CDR3 DNA: TGTGCCAGCAGCGAATTCAGGGGAGGGGACACTGAAGCTTTCTTT
clone size: few; V gene: TRBV5-1; D gene: .; J gene: TRBJ1-2; CDR3 protein: CASSPPEGNYGYTF; CDR3 DNA: TGTGCCAGCTCACCACCGGAGGGCAACTATGGCTACACCTTC
clone size: .; V gene: TRBV12-3/TRBV12-4; D gene: TRBD1; J gene: TRBJ1-1; CDR3 protein: CASSLGGQANTEAFF; CDR3 DNA: TGTGCCAGCAGTTTAGGGGGACAGGCGAACACTGAAGCTTTCTTT
clone size: .; V gene: TRBV7-9; D gene: TRBD2; J gene: TRBJ2-1; CDR3 protein: CASSLGRLAGADEQFF; CDR3 DNA: TGTGCCAGCAGCTTAGGGAGGCTAGCGGGGGCCGATGAGCAGTTCTTC
clone size: .; V gene: TRBV5-5; D gene: TRBD2; J gene: TRBJ2-1; CDR3 protein: CASSETSGTSYNEQFF; CDR3 DNA: TGTGCCAGCAGCGAGACTAGCGGGACCTCCTACAATGAGCAGTTCTTC
clone size: .; V gene: TRBV5-1; D gene: TRBD1; J gene: TRBJ1-4; CDR3 protein: CASSYGQGARGNEKLFF; CDR3 DNA: TGCGCCAGCAGTTACGGACAGGGGGCGCGAGGTAATGAAAAACTGTTTTTT
clone size: .; V gene: TRBV3-1; D gene: .; J gene: TRBJ2-7; CDR3 protein: CASSQAEGCEQYF; CDR3 DNA: TGTGCCAGCAGCCAAGCCGAGGGCTGCGAGCAGTACTTC
clone size: few; V gene: TRBV27; D gene: TRBD1; J gene: TRBJ1-4; CDR3 protein: CASSSLRTGEKLFF; CDR3 DNA: TGTGCCAGCAGTTCGCTACGGACAGGGGAAAAACTGTTTTTT
clone size: .; V gene: TRBV25-1; D gene: .; J gene: TRBJ1-1; CDR3 protein: CASSARQRSNTEAFF; CDR3 DNA: TGTGCCAGCAGTGCCAGGCAGCGATCGAACACTGAAGCTTTCTTT
clone size: .; V gene: TRBV25-1; D gene: .; J gene: TRBJ2-5; CDR3 protein: CASSNSRKGQEETQYF; CDR3 DNA: TGTGCCAGCAGTAATTCCCGTAAGGGGCAAGAAGAGACCCAGTACTTC
clone size: .; V gene: TRBV5-1; D gene: .; J gene: TRBJ2-5; CDR3 protein: CASSAPYDVGGAVQTQYF; CDR3 DNA: TGCGCCAGCAGCGCCCCCTATGATGTGGGGGGGGCGGTTCAGACCCAGTACTTC
clone size: once; V gene: TRBV28; D gene: .; J gene: TRBJ2-3; CDR3 protein: CANRKTSPPLQYF; CDR3 DNA: TGTGCCAACAGAAAAACTAGCCCTCCACTTCAGTATTTT
clone size: .; V gene: TRBV5-1; D gene: .; J gene: TRBJ2-5; CDR3 protein: CASSLGINGETQYF; CDR3 DNA: TGCGCCAGCAGCTTGGGGATAAACGGAGAGACCCAGTACTTC
clone size: .; V gene: TRBV6-1; D gene: .; J gene: TRBJ2-5; CDR3 protein: CASSTILRETQYF; CDR3 DNA: TGTGCCAGCTCTACCATTTTGAGGGAGACCCAGTACTTC
clone size: .; V gene: TRBV28; D gene: .; J gene: TRBJ1-1; CDR3 protein: CASSEDGYTEAFF; CDR3 DNA: TGTGCCAGCAGTGAGGACGGATACACTGAAGCTTTCTTT